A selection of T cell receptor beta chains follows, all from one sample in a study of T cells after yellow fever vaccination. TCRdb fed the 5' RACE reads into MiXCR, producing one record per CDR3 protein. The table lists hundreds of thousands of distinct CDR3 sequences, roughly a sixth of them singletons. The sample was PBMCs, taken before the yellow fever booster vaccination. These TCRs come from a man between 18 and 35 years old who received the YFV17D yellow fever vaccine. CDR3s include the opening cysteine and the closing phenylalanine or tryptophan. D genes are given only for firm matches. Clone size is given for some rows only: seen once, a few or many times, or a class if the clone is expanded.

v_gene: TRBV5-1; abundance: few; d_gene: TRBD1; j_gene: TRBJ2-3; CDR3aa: CASSTQGNVGDTQYF; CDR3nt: TGCGCCAGCAGCACACAGGGGAACGTGGGAGATACGCAGTATTTT
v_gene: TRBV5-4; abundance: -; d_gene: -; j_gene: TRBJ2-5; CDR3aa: CASSLELRETQYF; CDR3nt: TGTGCCAGCAGCTTGGAGCTCCGGGAGACCCAGTACTTC
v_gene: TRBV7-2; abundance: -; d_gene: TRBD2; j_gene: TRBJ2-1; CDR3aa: CASSLDRGGAGNEQFF; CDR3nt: TGTGCCAGCAGCTTAGACCGCGGGGGGGCCGGCAATGAGCAGTTCTTC
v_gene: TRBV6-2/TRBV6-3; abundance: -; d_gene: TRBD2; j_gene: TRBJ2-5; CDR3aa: CASRGRSGVTEETQYF; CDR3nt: TGTGCCAGCAGGGGAAGGAGCGGGGTTACTGAAGAGACCCAGTACTTC
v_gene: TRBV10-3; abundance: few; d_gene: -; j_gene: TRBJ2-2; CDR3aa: CAIAGRRDANTGELFF; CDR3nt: TGTGCCATAGCCGGACGGAGAGACGCGAACACCGGGGAGCTGTTTTTT
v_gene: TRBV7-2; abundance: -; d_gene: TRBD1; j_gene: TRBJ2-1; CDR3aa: CASSSDRGNYNEQFF; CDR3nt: TGTGCCAGCAGCTCAGACAGGGGAAACTACAATGAGCAGTTCTTC
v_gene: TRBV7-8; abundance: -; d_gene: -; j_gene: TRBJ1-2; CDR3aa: CASSLDWDGRIYF; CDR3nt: TGTGCCAGCAGCTTAGACTGGGACGGACGCATCTATTTC
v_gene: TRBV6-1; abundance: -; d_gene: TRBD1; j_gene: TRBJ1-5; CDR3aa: CASSRTGAGQPQHF; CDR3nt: TGTGCCAGCAGCCGGACAGGCGCAGGTCAGCCCCAGCATTTT
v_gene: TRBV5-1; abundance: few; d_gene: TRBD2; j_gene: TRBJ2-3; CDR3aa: CASSLALAVRSGTDTQYF; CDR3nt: TGCGCCAGCAGCTTGGCACTAGCGGTCCGATCGGGCACAGATACGCAGTATTTT
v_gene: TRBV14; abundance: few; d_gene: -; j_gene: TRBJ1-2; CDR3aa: CASSQERVRGYTF; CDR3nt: TGTGCCAGCAGCCAAGAACGAGTGAGGGGCTACACCTTC
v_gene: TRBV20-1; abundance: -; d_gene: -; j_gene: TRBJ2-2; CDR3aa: CSARAGGTGELFF; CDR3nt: TGCAGTGCTAGGGCCGGGGGAACCGGGGAGCTGTTTTTT
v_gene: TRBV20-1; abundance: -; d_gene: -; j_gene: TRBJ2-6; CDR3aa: CSATSLDNVLTF; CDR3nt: TGCAGTGCAACCAGCCTAGACAACGTCCTGACTTTC
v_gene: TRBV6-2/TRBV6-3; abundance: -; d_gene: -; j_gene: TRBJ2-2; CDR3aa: CASSYLNGEAQRSGELFF; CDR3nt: TGTGCCAGCAGTTATCTCAATGGGGAGGCCCAAAGGTCCGGGGAGCTGTTTTTT
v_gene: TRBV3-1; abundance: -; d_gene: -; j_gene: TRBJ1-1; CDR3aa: CASSLSTRDTEAFF; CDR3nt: TGTGCCAGCAGCCTCTCGACAAGAGACACTGAAGCTTTCTTT
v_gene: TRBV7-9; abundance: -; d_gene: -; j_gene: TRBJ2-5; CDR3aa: CASSSERHPGGQYF; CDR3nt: TGTGCCAGCAGCTCCGAAAGGCACCCGGGCGGCCAGTACTTC
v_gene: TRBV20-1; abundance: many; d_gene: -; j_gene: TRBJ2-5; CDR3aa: CSAGTVGTQYF; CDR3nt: TGCAGTGCCGGGACCGTGGGGACCCAGTACTTC
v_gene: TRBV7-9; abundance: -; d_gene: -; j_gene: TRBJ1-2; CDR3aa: CASTLDFYGYTF; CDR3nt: TGTGCCAGCACCCTGGACTTCTATGGCTACACCTTC
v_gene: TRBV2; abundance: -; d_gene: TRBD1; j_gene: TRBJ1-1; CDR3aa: CASSTRDSGGGF; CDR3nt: TGTGCCAGCAGTACCCGGGACAGCGGTGGGGGATTT
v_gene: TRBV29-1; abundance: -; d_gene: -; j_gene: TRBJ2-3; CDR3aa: CSVTPYSSDTQYF; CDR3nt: TGCAGCGTCACCCCCTACTCGTCAGATACGCAGTATTTT
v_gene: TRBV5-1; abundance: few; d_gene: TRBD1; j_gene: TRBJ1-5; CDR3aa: CASSAGTGPRNQPQHF; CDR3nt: TGCGCCAGCAGCGCCGGGACAGGGCCTCGCAATCAGCCCCAGCATTTT
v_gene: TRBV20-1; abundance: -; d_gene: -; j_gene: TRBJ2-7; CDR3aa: CSARGTTIYEQYF; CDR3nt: TGCAGTGCTAGAGGGACTACTATTTACGAGCAGTACTTC
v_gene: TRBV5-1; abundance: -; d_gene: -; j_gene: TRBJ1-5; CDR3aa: CASSWRQAYNQPQHF; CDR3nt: TGCGCCAGCAGCTGGAGACAGGCGTACAATCAGCCCCAGCATTTT
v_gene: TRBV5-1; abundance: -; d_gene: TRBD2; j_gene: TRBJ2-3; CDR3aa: CASSTTSGEGADTQYF; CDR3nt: TGCGCCAGCAGTACCACTAGCGGGGAGGGCGCAGATACGCAGTATTTT
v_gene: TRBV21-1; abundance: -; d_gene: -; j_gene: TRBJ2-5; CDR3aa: CASSKLRGAGAQETQYF; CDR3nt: TGTGCCAGCAGCAAATTGAGGGGAGCGGGGGCTCAAGAGACCCAGTACTTC
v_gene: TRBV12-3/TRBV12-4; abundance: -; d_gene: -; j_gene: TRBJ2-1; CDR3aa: CASSHEGGDEQFF; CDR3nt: TGTGCCAGCAGCCACGAGGGGGGCGATGAGCAGTTCTTC
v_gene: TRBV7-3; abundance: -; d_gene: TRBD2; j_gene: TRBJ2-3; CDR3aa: CASSPDRGGVSDTQYF; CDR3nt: TGTGCCAGCAGCCCCGACCGCGGGGGGGTATCAGATACGCAGTATTTT
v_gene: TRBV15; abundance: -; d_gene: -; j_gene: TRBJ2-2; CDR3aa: CATSGPQGRRGSTGELFF; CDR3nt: TGTGCCACCAGCGGACCACAGGGAAGGAGAGGAAGCACCGGGGAGCTGTTTTTT
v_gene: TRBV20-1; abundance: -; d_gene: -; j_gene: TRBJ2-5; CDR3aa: CSVLDSTQETQYF; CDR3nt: TGCAGTGTCCTGGACAGCACCCAAGAGACCCAGTACTTC
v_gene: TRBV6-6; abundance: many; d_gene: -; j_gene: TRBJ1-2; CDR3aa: CAQGGNYGYTF; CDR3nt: TGTGCCCAAGGGGGGAACTATGGCTACACCTTC
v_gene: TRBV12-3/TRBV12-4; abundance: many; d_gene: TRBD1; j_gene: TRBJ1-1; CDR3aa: CASSRQGRTEAFF; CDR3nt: TGTGCCAGCAGTAGACAGGGGCGTACTGAAGCTTTCTTT
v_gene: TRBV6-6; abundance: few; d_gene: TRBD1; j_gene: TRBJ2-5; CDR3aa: CASSLPTGTWETQYF; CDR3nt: TGTGCCAGCAGTTTACCGACAGGGACCTGGGAGACCCAGTACTTC
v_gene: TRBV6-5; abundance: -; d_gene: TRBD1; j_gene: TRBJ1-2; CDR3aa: CASLGGTGANYGYTF; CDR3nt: TGTGCCAGCCTCGGCGGGACAGGGGCAAACTATGGCTACACCTTC
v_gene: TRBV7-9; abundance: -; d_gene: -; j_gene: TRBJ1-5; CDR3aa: CASSQDKEGVQPQHF; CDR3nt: TGTGCCAGCAGCCAGGACAAGGAGGGCGTCCAGCCCCAGCATTTT
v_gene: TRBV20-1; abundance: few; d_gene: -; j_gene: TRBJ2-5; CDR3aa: CSATLSGGRETQYF; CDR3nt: TGCAGTGCTACCCTTTCAGGGGGGCGGGAGACCCAGTACTTC
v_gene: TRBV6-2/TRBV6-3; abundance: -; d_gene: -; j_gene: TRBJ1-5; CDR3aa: CASSYKGPNQPQHF; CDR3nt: TGTGCCAGCAGTTACAAGGGGCCCAATCAGCCCCAGCATTTT
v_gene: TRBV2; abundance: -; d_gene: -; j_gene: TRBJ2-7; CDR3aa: CASSSGNSYEQYF; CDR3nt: TGTGCCAGCAGTTCAGGGAATTCCTACGAGCAGTACTTC
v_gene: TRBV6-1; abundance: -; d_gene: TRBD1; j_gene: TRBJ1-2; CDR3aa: CASSRQGVAGGYTF; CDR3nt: TGTGCCAGCAGCCGACAGGGGGTAGCGGGTGGCTACACCTTC
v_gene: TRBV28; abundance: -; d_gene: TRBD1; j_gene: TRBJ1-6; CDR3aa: CASSDRDSPLHF; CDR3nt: TGTGCCAGCAGTGACAGGGATTCACCCCTCCACTTT
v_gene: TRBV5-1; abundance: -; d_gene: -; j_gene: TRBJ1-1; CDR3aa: CASSLAEGGTEAFF; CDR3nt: TGCGCCAGCAGCTTGGCAGAGGGGGGCACTGAAGCTTTCTTT